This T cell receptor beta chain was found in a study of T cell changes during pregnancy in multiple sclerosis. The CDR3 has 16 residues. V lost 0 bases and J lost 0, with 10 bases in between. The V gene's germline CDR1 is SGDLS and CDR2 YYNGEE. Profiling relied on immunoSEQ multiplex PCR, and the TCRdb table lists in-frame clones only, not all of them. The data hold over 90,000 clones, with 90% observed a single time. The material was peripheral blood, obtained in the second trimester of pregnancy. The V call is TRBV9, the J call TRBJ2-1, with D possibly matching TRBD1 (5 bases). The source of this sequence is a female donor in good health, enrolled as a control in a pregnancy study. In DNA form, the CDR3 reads TGTGCCAGCAGCGTAGAGGGGCTTCGCTCCTACAATGAGCAGTTCTTC. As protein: CASSVEGLRSYNEQFF.